Listed below are T cell receptor beta chains from one sample, sequenced in a study of somatic mutations in cytotoxic T cells in rheumatoid arthritis. Profiling relied on immunoSEQ multiplex PCR, and the TCRdb table lists in-frame clones only, not all of them. The sample records roughly 18,000 clones, roughly 70% being singletons. The sample taken for sequencing was CD8+ T cells sorted from blood. These receptors originate from a woman aged 60-75 years in good health. Both conserved end residues are part of each CDR3. A D gene is named only where the DNA matches it firmly. Where a row states a size, it is once, few, many or the class of an expanded clone; other rows omit it.

clone_size j_call v_call d_call cdr3_aa cdr3_nt
- TRBJ2-1 TRBV13 TRBD2 CASTPSGGNEQFF TGTGCCAGCACCCCCTCCGGGGGGAATGAGCAGTTCTTC
- TRBJ1-3 TRBV28 - CASRLGPHWGNTIYF TGTGCCAGCAGACTAGGACCCCACTGGGGAAACACCATATATTTT
- TRBJ1-2 TRBV15 - CATSKIGEGYTF TGTGCCACCAGCAAGATTGGGGAGGGCTACACCTTC
- TRBJ1-4 TRBV5-8 - CASSLGPSTNEKLFF TGTGCCAGCAGCTTGGGGCCTTCAACTAATGAAAAACTGTTTTTT
- TRBJ1-2 TRBV18 TRBD1 CASSPGTGTGAKDYGYTF TGTGCCAGCTCACCGGGCACCGGGACAGGGGCGAAGGACTATGGCTACACCTTC
- TRBJ1-1 TRBV2 - CASSRAGLWNTEAFF TGTGCCAGCAGCAGGGCAGGTTTATGGAACACTGAAGCTTTCTTT
once TRBJ2-7 TRBV4-1 TRBD2 CASSQVGTTRSYEQYF TGCGCCAGCAGCCAAGTGGGGACTACTCGGAGCTACGAGCAGTACTTC
once TRBJ2-6 TRBV30 - CAWRGGIGANVLTF TGTGCCTGGAGAGGGGGAATTGGGGCCAACGTCCTGACTTTC
- TRBJ1-4 TRBV6-4 - CASSAGPEEKLFF TGTGCCAGCAGCGCCGGGCCAGAGGAAAAACTGTTTTTT
- TRBJ1-1 TRBV6-1 - CASSEVPVNTEAFF TGTGCCAGCAGTGAAGTCCCGGTCAACACTGAAGCTTTCTTT
- TRBJ1-4 TRBV6-1 - CASSEGRGGNEKLFF TGTGCCAGCAGTGAGGGCAGGGGTGGGAATGAAAAACTGTTTTTT
- TRBJ2-5 TRBV30 TRBD2 CAWRGLAGWETQYF TGTGCCTGGAGGGGACTAGCGGGGTGGGAGACCCAGTACTTC
- TRBJ1-1 TRBV6-1 - CASSEEIGGGTEAFF TGTGCCAGCAGTGAAGAAATCGGGGGTGGGACTGAAGCTTTCTTT
- TRBJ1-4 TRBV2 - CASIGVRSGVNEKLFF TGTGCCAGCATCGGAGTCCGGTCCGGGGTAAACGAAAAACTGTTTTTT
- TRBJ1-5 TRBV27 - CASSLTPGQRPQHF TGTGCCAGCAGTTTAACGCCCGGACAGAGGCCCCAGCATTTT
few TRBJ2-7 TRBV9 - CASSPMQGRGEQYF TGTGCCAGCAGCCCTATGCAGGGTCGGGGCGAGCAGTACTTC
- TRBJ2-7 TRBV14 - CASSQWGSSYEQYF TGTGCCAGCAGCCAGTGGGGAAGCTCCTACGAGCAGTACTTC
- TRBJ2-2 TRBV29-1 TRBD1 CSVEDWETGAGELFF TGCAGCGTTGAAGATTGGGAGACAGGGGCCGGGGAGCTGTTTTTT
once TRBJ2-7 TRBV5-1 - CASRADGDYEQYF TGCGCCAGCCGAGCGGACGGGGACTACGAGCAGTACTTC
- TRBJ2-7 TRBV7-9 TRBD1 CASSTGTGISYEQYF TGTGCCAGCAGCACCGGGACAGGGATAAGCTACGAGCAGTACTTC
- TRBJ1-1 TRBV27 - CASREGVQAFF TGTGCCAGCAGGGAAGGTGTCCAAGCTTTCTTT
- TRBJ1-4 TRBV27 - CASSLFPGTNEKLFF TGTGCCAGCAGCCTTTTCCCGGGTACTAATGAAAAACTGTTTTTT
- TRBJ2-1 TRBV10-3 - CAISPGVLYNEQFF TGTGCCATCAGTCCGGGTGTCCTATACAATGAGCAGTTCTTC
- TRBJ1-2 TRBV10-3 - CAISDTQQVGYTF TGTGCCATCAGTGACACACAGCAGGTTGGCTACACCTTC
- TRBJ1-2 TRBV6-4 TRBD1 CASSRTGEAYGYTF TGTGCCAGCTCCAGGACAGGGGAAGCTTATGGCTACACCTTC
few TRBJ2-7 TRBV11-2 - CASSAGLYEQYF TGTGCCAGCAGCGCCGGACTTTACGAGCAGTACTTC
- TRBJ1-1 TRBV5-8 - CASSLPQSRNTEAFF TGTGCCAGCAGCTTGCCGCAGAGCCGGAACACTGAAGCTTTCTTT
- TRBJ2-1 TRBV6-6 TRBD2 CASSLGLAGGYNEQFF TGTGCCAGCAGCCTCGGGCTAGCGGGAGGGTACAATGAGCAGTTCTTC
few TRBJ2-7 TRBV4-1 - CASSQVPGPDEQYF TGCGCCAGCAGCCAAGTTCCAGGGCCCGACGAGCAGTACTTC
once TRBJ2-5 TRBV4-2 TRBD1 CASSQADRQETQYF TGTGCCAGCAGCCAAGCGGACAGGCAAGAGACCCAGTACTTC
few TRBJ2-7 TRBV4-1 TRBD1 CASSQDRGQGYYEQYF TGCGCCAGCAGCCAAGATCGGGGACAGGGATACTACGAGCAGTACTTC
- TRBJ2-7 TRBV11-2 TRBD2 CASTLTPLAGTREQYF TGTGCCAGCACGCTCACCCCCCTAGCGGGAACGCGTGAGCAGTACTTC
- TRBJ1-2 TRBV6-5 - CASSYFLDSEGYTF TGTGCCAGCAGTTACTTTTTGGACAGCGAGGGCTACACCTTC
- TRBJ1-1 TRBV29-1 TRBD1 CSVEGDPDRGALNTEAFF TGCAGCGTTGAAGGAGACCCGGACAGGGGGGCCTTGAACACTGAAGCTTTCTTT
- TRBJ2-1 TRBV9 TRBD2 CASSPLASGMVDEQFF TGTGCCAGCAGCCCCCTGGCTAGCGGGATGGTCGATGAGCAGTTCTTC
once TRBJ1-1 TRBV5-6 - CASSLPGGGLGTEAFF TGTGCCAGCAGCCTGCCTGGGGGGGGGTTGGGCACTGAAGCTTTCTTT
- TRBJ2-7 TRBV7-9 TRBD2 CASSLSGRNEQYF TGTGCCAGCAGCTTAAGCGGGAGGAACGAGCAGTACTTC
- TRBJ2-7 TRBV2 TRBD1 CASGLGTGAINEQYF TGTGCCAGCGGTCTGGGGACAGGGGCCATCAACGAGCAGTACTTC
- TRBJ1-2 TRBV2 - CASSEGSGYNGYTF TGTGCCAGCAGTGAAGGGTCAGGATATAATGGCTACACCTTC
- TRBJ2-1 TRBV10-3 - CAISGSTEGRGKPNEQFF TGTGCCATCAGTGGATCTACCGAGGGACGAGGGAAACCTAATGAGCAGTTCTTC
- TRBJ1-5 TRBV6-1 - CASRQGVGNQPQHF TGTGCCAGCAGGCAGGGTGTGGGCAATCAGCCCCAGCATTTT
- TRBJ1-2 TRBV4-1 - CASSQGGGDLGYGYTF TGCGCCAGCAGCCAAGGGGGTGGGGACCTGGGCTATGGCTACACCTTC
few TRBJ2-2 TRBV6-5 - CASSLYLNTGELFF TGTGCCAGCAGTCTCTACTTGAACACCGGGGAGCTGTTTTTT
few TRBJ2-7 TRBV29-1 - CSGIRDSTGEQYF TGCAGCGGGATAAGGGACTCCACAGGCGAGCAGTACTTC
once TRBJ2-3 TRBV9 TRBD2 CASSARLAVPTDTQYF TGTGCCAGCAGCGCGCGACTAGCGGTTCCCACAGATACGCAGTATTTT
- TRBJ2-1 TRBV28 TRBD2 CASTPVGLAGEVRDEQFF TGTGCCAGCACCCCGGTGGGACTAGCGGGAGAAGTACGCGATGAGCAGTTCTTC
- TRBJ1-5 TRBV30 TRBD1 CAWSVGTGPNQPQHF TGTGCCTGGAGTGTGGGGACAGGACCTAATCAGCCCCAGCATTTT
- TRBJ1-5 TRBV19 - CASIGQEGNQPQHF TGTGCCAGTATTGGACAAGAGGGCAATCAGCCCCAGCATTTT
- TRBJ2-1 TRBV7-9 TRBD2 CASSYGTSGGAEQFF TGTGCCAGCAGCTATGGGACTAGCGGGGGGGCAGAGCAGTTCTTC
- TRBJ1-6 TRBV10-1 TRBD1 CASSRQGRSPLHF TGCGCCAGCAGCCGACAGGGACGCTCACCCCTCCACTTT
- TRBJ2-7 TRBV15 - CATSREAGASSYEQYF TGTGCCACCAGCAGAGAGGCCGGCGCGAGCTCCTACGAGCAGTACTTC
- TRBJ2-1 TRBV7-8 TRBD1 CASSAYRLTGDEQFF TGTGCCAGCAGCGCTTACAGGTTAACAGGGGATGAGCAGTTCTTC
- TRBJ1-5 TRBV10-1 - CASSESGSAQPQHF TGCGCCAGCAGTGAGTCGGGGAGCGCTCAGCCCCAGCATTTT
- TRBJ2-7 TRBV2 TRBD1 CADKVGRGPYEQYF TGTGCCGACAAAGTAGGCAGGGGGCCCTACGAGCAGTACTTC
- TRBJ2-7 TRBV5-5 TRBD1 CASSQRGQGASEQYF TGTGCCAGCAGCCAGAGGGGCCAGGGGGCAAGCGAGCAGTACTTC
- TRBJ1-5 TRBV6-1 - CASSDVTQPQHF TGTGCCAGCAGTGATGTCACTCAGCCCCAGCATTTT
- TRBJ2-7 TRBV9 - CASSPGTDPYEQYF TGTGCCAGCAGCCCTGGCACGGACCCCTACGAGCAGTACTTC